The rows below give T cell receptor beta chains drawn from one sample of a study of cytomegalovirus exposure and HLA in healthy donors. Libraries were prepared by immunoSEQ multiplex PCR; TCRdb keeps only in-frame clonotypes and omits some of them. The data show about 180,000 clones, more than 70% seen once. The source material was PBMCs. Source of these receptors: a man aged 25 to 40 in good health and CMV-seronegative. Each CDR3 is given with its conserved first and last residue. Fields, in order: V gene, J gene, CDR3 protein.

TRBV10-2	TRBJ1-6	CASSEHRTASRSYNSPLHF
TRBV19	TRBJ1-3	CASSISRGMDTIYF
TRBV5-1	TRBJ2-5	CASSGYPPTSGPTRKTQYF
TRBV2	TRBJ2-7	CASRYGTSGNYEQYF
TRBV19	TRBJ2-4	CASSIVAGSGQNIQYF
TRBV6-1	TRBJ1-1	CASSETQRQGQAFF
TRBV7-6	TRBJ2-1	CASSLAAGGGFEQFF
TRBV4-3	TRBJ2-7	CASSSGREDEQYF
TRBV4-1	TRBJ1-1	CASSQGGQGNTEAFF
TRBV2	TRBJ2-1	CASTLGGGRAFNEQFF
TRBV7-6	TRBJ2-1	CASSLGAGGASDEQFF
TRBV27	TRBJ1-5	CASSSPTGGCRNQPQHF
TRBV7-9	TRBJ1-4	CASSQGRGAWEKLFF
TRBV7-9	TRBJ1-1	CASSSLRGIGTEAFF
TRBV5-4	TRBJ2-5	CASSPYKGVGETQYF
TRBV5-4	TRBJ1-2	CASSPPDSYGYTF
TRBV27	TRBJ2-7	CASSFSAGVHYEQYF
TRBV7-9	TRBJ1-6	CASSRRTTGAGSPLHF
TRBV4-1	TRBJ1-1	CASSQEFQVTEAFF
TRBV11-2	TRBJ2-7	CASSLSPFRDRMGEQYF
TRBV11-2	TRBJ2-1	CASSLDLAGVANEQFF
TRBV18	TRBJ2-6	CASSPPSGRRGANVLTF
TRBV19	TRBJ2-7	CASSIADRAIYEQYF
TRBV6-5	TRBJ1-5	CASRSGTVSNQPQHF
TRBV5-6	TRBJ2-1	CASSFYRDSLRGEQFF
TRBV7-9	TRBJ1-1	CASGLQSGRENTEAFF
TRBV28	TRBJ2-7	CASSSAGTDFYEQYF
TRBV10-2	TRBJ2-2	CASSAQTSGGATGELFF
TRBV10-3	TRBJ2-2	CAISDAGGNTGELFF
TRBV5-5	TRBJ1-5	CASSLGATGGNQPQHF
TRBV6-4	TRBJ2-1	CASRAAGGTLYNEQFF
TRBV1	TRBJ2-5	CTSSRTGGGETQYF
TRBV18	TRBJ1-1	CASSSNPARNTEAFF
TRBV7-2	TRBJ2-3	CASSLRASGSTDTQYF
TRBV5-4	TRBJ2-5	CASSSGTVQETQYF
TRBV2	TRBJ2-2	CASSGRGTGELFF
TRBV7-3	TRBJ2-3	CASSLNLAGDTDTQYF
TRBV5-1	TRBJ2-1	CASSLGALAGNEQFF
TRBV7-7	TRBJ2-2	CASSRDRNTGELFF
TRBV4-2	TRBJ1-3	CASSQEEGSGNTIYF
TRBV23-1	TRBJ1-1	CASSQRQPTEAFF
TRBV5-4	TRBJ2-7	CASSNGQGATGYEQYF
TRBV9	NA	CASGKGQGRNEQYF
TRBV6-5	NA	CASRMTSGSYEQYF
TRBV7-8	TRBJ2-5	CASSRLAGEETQYF
TRBV28	TRBJ2-5	CASSLPGGRSETQYF
TRBV5-6	TRBJ1-4	CASSLTGVGEKLFF
TRBV5-4	TRBJ1-2	CASSSGTATNYGYTF
TRBV4-1	TRBJ2-3	CASSQGSGQSTDTQYF
TRBV29-1	TRBJ2-7	CSVAPGTGLYEQYF
TRBV5-8	TRBJ2-3	CASSLERSTDTQYF